Listed below are T cell receptor beta chains from one sample, sequenced in a study of a mutant IDH1 vaccine in newly diagnosed glioma. Measured with immunoSEQ multiplex PCR; TCRdb has only the in-frame clones, and not every one. The sample has tens of thousands of clones; 83% are singletons. The sample was PBMCs, taken from a glioma patient treated with radiotherapy, temozolomide or both. The receptors shown here come from a woman in her 50s with glioma. Each CDR3 is given with its conserved first and last residue. A D gene is named only where the DNA matches it firmly. Clone size is not always given. Where it is, it says once, few, many or a class for expanded clones.

D gene: -; V gene: TRBV6-4; clone size: -; J gene: TRBJ2-3; CDR3 DNA: TGTGCCAGCAGAGGCACTGCCGGTCGCACAGATACGCAGTATTTT; CDR3 protein: CASRGTAGRTDTQYF
D gene: TRBD1; V gene: TRBV28; clone size: -; J gene: TRBJ1-2; CDR3 DNA: TGTGCCACCCTAGGGGTTACGGACAGGGGGCTTGTGAACTATGGCTACACCTTC; CDR3 protein: CATLGVTDRGLVNYGYTF
D gene: -; V gene: TRBV7-7; clone size: -; J gene: TRBJ1-5; CDR3 DNA: TGTGCTAGCAGCCTAGACATAGGGATACGTCGGGATCAGCCCCAGCATTTT; CDR3 protein: CASSLDIGIRRDQPQHF
D gene: -; V gene: TRBV9; clone size: -; J gene: TRBJ1-1; CDR3 DNA: TGTGCCAGCAGCTCAAGAGGGATAATGAACACTGAAGCTTTCTTT; CDR3 protein: CASSSRGIMNTEAFF
D gene: TRBD2; V gene: TRBV9; clone size: -; J gene: TRBJ2-5; CDR3 DNA: TGTGCCAGCAGCGTAGAAGCGGGGGGGCTTCAGACCCAGTACTTC; CDR3 protein: CASSVEAGGLQTQYF
D gene: -; V gene: TRBV28; clone size: -; J gene: TRBJ1-4; CDR3 DNA: TGTGCCAGCAGTTTTCGGAGTTTAACCGAAAAACTGTTTTTT; CDR3 protein: CASSFRSLTEKLFF
D gene: -; V gene: TRBV19; clone size: -; J gene: TRBJ2-3; CDR3 DNA: TGTGCCAGTAGTGGGGGTTCCCCTCTGGATACGCAGTATTTT; CDR3 protein: CASSGGSPLDTQYF
D gene: -; V gene: TRBV6-5; clone size: -; J gene: TRBJ2-7; CDR3 DNA: TGTGCCAGCAGTCAGGGGACGACCGAGCAGTACTTC; CDR3 protein: CASSQGTTEQYF
D gene: -; V gene: TRBV7-2; clone size: -; J gene: TRBJ2-2; CDR3 DNA: TGTGCCAGCAGCTTCAGGACCGGGGAGCTGTTTTTT; CDR3 protein: CASSFRTGELFF
D gene: -; V gene: TRBV19; clone size: -; J gene: TRBJ1-1; CDR3 DNA: TGTGCCAGTAGTTTCGGACCTGAAGCTTTCTTT; CDR3 protein: CASSFGPEAFF
D gene: -; V gene: TRBV7-7; clone size: -; J gene: TRBJ2-2; CDR3 DNA: TGTGCTAGCAGCCCCGTGAGGGGAACCGGGGAGCTGTTTTTT; CDR3 protein: CASSPVRGTGELFF
D gene: -; V gene: TRBV4-1; clone size: -; J gene: TRBJ2-7; CDR3 DNA: TGCGCCAGCAGCCAGAGACGGACCTACGAGCAGTACTTC; CDR3 protein: CASSQRRTYEQYF
D gene: -; V gene: TRBV7-9; clone size: once; J gene: TRBJ1-2; CDR3 DNA: TGTGCCAGCAGCTTAGTCTGGGCGCGACCCCCATATGGCTACACCTTC; CDR3 protein: CASSLVWARPPYGYTF
D gene: -; V gene: TRBV7-3; clone size: -; J gene: TRBJ1-6; CDR3 DNA: TGTGCCAGCAGCTCGGGGCTTAATTCACCCCTCCACTTT; CDR3 protein: CASSSGLNSPLHF
D gene: -; V gene: TRBV11-3; clone size: -; J gene: TRBJ1-1; CDR3 DNA: TGTGCCAGCAGCTTAGAAGGTGGGGGCGCTTTCTTT; CDR3 protein: CASSLEGGGAFF